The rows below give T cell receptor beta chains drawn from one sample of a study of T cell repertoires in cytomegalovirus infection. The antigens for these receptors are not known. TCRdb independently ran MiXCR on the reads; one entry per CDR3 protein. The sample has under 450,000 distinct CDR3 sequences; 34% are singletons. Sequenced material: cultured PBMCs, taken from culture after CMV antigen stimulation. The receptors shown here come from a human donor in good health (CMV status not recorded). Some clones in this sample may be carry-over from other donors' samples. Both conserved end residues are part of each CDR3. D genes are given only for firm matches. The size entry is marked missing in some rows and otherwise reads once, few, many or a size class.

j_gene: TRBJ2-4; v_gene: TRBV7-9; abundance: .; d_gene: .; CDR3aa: CASSLGGENIQYF; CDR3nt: TGTGCCAGCAGCTTAGGTGGGGAAAACATTCAGTACTTC
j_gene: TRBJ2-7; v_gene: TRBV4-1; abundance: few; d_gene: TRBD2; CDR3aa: CASSQDSAGAGASYEQYF; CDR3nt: TGCGCCAGCAGCCAAGATTCGGCGGGAGCGGGGGCCTCCTACGAGCAGTACTTC
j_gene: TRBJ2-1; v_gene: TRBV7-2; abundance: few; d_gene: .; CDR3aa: CASSLSSALNEQFF; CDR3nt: TGTGCCAGCAGCCTAAGTTCGGCTCTCAATGAGCAGTTCTTC
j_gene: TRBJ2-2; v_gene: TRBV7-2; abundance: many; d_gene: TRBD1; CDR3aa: CASSRQGVNTGELFF; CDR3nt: TGTGCCAGCAGCCGACAGGGGGTGAACACCGGGGAGCTGTTTTTT
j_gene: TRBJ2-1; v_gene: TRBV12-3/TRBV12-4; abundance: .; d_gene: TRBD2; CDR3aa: CASSLTSGSRNEQFF; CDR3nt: TGTGCCAGCAGTTTAACTAGCGGGAGTCGAAATGAGCAGTTCTTC
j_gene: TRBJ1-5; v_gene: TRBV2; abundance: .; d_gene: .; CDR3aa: CASSHEGPINPQHF; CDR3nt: TGTGCCAGCAGTCATGAGGGTCCTATCAATCCCCAGCATTTT
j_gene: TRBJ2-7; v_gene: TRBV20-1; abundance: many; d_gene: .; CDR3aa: CSAPLPGVYEQYF; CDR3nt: TGCAGTGCTCCACTTCCAGGGGTGTACGAGCAGTACTTC
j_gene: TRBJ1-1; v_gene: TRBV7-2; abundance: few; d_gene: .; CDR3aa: CASSFSTATEAFF; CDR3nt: TGTGCCAGCAGCTTTTCAACCGCCACTGAAGCTTTCTTT
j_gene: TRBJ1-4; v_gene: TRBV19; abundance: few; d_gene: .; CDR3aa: CASKGITTEKLFF; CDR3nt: TGTGCCAGTAAAGGGATAACTACTGAAAAACTGTTTTTT
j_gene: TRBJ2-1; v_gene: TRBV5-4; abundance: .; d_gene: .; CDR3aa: CASSDGTLSEQFF; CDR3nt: TGTGCCAGCAGCGACGGGACTTTGAGTGAGCAGTTCTTC
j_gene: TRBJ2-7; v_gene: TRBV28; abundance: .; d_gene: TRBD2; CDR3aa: CASSLVAGKHEQYF; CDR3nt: TGTGCCAGCAGTTTAGTAGCGGGAAAACACGAGCAGTACTTC
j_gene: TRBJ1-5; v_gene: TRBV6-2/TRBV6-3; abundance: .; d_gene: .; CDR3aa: CASSYSIVQQPQHF; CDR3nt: TGTGCCAGCAGTTACTCGATAGTACAGCAGCCCCAGCATTTT
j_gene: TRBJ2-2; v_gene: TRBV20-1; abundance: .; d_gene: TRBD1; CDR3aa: CSARDRQGRNTGELFF; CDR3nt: TGCAGTGCTAGAGATAGACAGGGGAGGAACACCGGGGAGCTGTTTTTT
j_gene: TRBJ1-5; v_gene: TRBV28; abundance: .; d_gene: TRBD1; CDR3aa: CASRSRDRADQPQHF; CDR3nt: TGTGCCAGCAGAAGCCGGGACAGGGCAGATCAGCCCCAGCATTTT
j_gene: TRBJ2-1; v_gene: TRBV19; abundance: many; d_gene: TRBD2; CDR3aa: CASSSGLAVGEQFF; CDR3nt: TGTGCCAGTAGTTCGGGACTAGCAGTAGGTGAGCAGTTCTTC
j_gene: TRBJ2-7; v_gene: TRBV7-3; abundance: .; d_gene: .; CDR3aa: CASSPLGPASSYEQYF; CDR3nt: TGTGCCAGCAGTCCCCTGGGGCCGGCGAGCTCCTACGAGCAGTACTTC
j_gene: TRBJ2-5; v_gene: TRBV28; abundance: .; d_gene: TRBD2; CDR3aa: CASSFAGGRETQYF; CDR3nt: TGTGCCAGCAGTTTTGCGGGAGGTCGGGAGACCCAGTACTTC
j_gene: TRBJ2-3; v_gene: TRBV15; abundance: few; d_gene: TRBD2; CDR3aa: CATVTGLGASDTQYF; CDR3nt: TGTGCCACGGTGACGGGACTAGGAGCCTCAGATACGCAGTATTTT
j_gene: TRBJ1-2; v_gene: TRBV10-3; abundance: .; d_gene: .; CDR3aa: CAISESVVVRGYTF; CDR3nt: TGTGCCATCAGTGAGTCGGTGGTCGTCCGGGGCTACACCTTC
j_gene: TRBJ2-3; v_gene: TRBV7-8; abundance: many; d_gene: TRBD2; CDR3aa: CASSLLAGVTDTQYF; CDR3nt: TGTGCCAGCAGCTTATTGGCGGGAGTCACAGATACGCAGTATTTT
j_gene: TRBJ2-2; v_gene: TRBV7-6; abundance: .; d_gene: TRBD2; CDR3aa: CASSLLAGGRTGELFF; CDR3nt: TGTGCCAGCAGCTTACTAGCGGGAGGAAGAACCGGGGAGCTGTTTTTT
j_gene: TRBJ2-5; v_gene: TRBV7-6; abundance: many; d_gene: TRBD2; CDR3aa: CASSFPGGETQYF; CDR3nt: TGTGCCAGCAGCTTTCCCGGGGGGGAGACCCAGTACTTC
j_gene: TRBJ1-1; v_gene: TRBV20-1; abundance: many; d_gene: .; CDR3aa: CSATQRGRNTEAFF; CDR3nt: TGCAGTGCTACCCAGAGGGGCAGGAACACTGAAGCTTTCTTT
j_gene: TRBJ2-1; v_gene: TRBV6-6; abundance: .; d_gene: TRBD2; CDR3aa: CASTASGTSYNEQFF; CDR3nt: TGTGCCAGCACGGCTAGCGGGACCTCCTACAATGAGCAGTTCTTC
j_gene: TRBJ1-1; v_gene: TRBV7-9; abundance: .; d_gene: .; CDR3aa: CASSAKGGIGNTEAFF; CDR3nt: TGTGCCAGCAGCGCCAAAGGGGGGATTGGGAACACTGAAGCTTTCTTT
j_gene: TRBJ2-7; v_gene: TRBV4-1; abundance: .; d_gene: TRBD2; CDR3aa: CASSQGEGNEQYF; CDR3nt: TGCGCCAGCAGCCAAGGGGAGGGGAACGAGCAGTACTTC
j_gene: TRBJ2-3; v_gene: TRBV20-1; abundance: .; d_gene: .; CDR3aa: CSARDRAPDTQYF; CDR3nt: TGCAGTGCGCGAGACCGGGCCCCAGATACGCAGTATTTT
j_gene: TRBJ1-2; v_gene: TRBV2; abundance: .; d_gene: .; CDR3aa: CASTLENGVNYGYTF; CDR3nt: TGTGCCAGCACCCTTGAGAATGGGGTTAACTATGGCTACACCTTC
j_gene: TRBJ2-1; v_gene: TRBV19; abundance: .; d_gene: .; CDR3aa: CASSIDVGTRRHEQFF; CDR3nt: TGTGCCAGTAGTATAGATGTGGGGACCCGCAGGCATGAGCAGTTCTTC
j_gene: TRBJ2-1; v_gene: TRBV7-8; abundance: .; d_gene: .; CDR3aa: CASSSRAGTAYNEQFF; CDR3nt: TGTGCCAGCAGCTCCCGGGCGGGAACAGCCTACAATGAGCAGTTCTTC
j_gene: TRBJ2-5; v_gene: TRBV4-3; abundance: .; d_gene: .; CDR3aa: CASSQDGQETQYF; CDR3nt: TGCGCCAGCAGCCAAGATGGGCAAGAGACCCAGTACTTC
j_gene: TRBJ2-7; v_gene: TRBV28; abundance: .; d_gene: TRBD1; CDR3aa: CASSGQAGVYEQYF; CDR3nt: TGTGCCAGCAGTGGACAGGCCGGGGTCTACGAGCAGTACTTC
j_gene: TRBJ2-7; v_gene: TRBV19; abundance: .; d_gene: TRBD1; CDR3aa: CASRLTGTEEPYEQYF; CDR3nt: TGTGCCAGTAGGCTAACCGGGACAGAAGAACCCTACGAGCAGTACTTC
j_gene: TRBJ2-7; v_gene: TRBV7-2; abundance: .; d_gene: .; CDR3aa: CASSQQERGEQYF; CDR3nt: TGTGCCAGCAGCCAACAGGAAAGGGGCGAGCAGTACTTC
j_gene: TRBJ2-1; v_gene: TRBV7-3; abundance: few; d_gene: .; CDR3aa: CASSFSGHSSYNEQFF; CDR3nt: TGTGCCAGCAGCTTTTCGGGACACAGCTCCTACAATGAGCAGTTCTTC
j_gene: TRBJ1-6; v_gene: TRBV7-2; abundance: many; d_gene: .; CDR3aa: CASSQLWQGVSPLHF; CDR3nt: TGTGCCAGCAGCCAACTCTGGCAGGGCGTTTCACCCCTCCACTTT
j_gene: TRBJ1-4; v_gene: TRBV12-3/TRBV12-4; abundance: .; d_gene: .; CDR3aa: CASIGGLATNEKLFF; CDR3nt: TGTGCCAGCATCGGGGGTCTGGCGACTAATGAAAAACTGTTTTTT
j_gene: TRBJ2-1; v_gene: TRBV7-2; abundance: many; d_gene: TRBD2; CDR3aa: CASSPGGLAGNEQFF; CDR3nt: TGTGCCAGCAGCCCCGGGGGACTAGCGGGCAATGAGCAGTTCTTC
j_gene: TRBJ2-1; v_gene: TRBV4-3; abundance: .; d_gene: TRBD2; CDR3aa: CASSGGTSGYNEQFF; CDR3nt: TGCGCCAGCAGCGGGGGGACTAGCGGATACAATGAGCAGTTCTTC
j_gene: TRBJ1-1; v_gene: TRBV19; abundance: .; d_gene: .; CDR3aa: CASSIGAVGGAFF; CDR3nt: TGTGCCAGTAGTATAGGGGCAGTCGGAGGGGCTTTCTTT